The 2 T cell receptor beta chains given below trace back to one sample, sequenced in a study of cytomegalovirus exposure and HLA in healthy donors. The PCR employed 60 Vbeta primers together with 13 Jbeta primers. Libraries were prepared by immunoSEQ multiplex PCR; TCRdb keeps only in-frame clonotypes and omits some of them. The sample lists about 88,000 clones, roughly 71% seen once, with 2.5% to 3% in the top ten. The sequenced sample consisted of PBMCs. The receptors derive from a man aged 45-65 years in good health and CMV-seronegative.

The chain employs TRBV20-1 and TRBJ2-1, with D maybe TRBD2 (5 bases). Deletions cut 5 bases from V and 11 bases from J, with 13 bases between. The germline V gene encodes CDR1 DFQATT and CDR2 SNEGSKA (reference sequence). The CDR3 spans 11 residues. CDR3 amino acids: CSAPRGPQQFF. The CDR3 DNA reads TGCAGTGCTCCCCGGGGTCCCCAGCAGTTCTTC.

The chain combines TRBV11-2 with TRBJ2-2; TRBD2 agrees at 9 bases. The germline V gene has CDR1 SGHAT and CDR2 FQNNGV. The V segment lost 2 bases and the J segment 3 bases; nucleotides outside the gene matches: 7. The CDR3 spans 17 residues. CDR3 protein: CASSLRWRTSDTGELFF. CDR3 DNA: TGTGCCAGCAGCTTAAGGTGGCGGACTAGCGACACCGGGGAGCTGTTTTTT. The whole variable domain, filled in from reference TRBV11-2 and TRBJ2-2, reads EAGVAQSPRYKIIEKRQSVAFWCNPISGHATLYWYQQILGQGPKLLIQFQNNGVVDDSQLPKDRFSAERLKGVDSTLKIQPAKLEDSAVYLCASSLRWRTSDTGELFFGEGSRLTVL.